This entry lists 24 T cell receptor beta chains sequenced from one sample in a study of blood T cell repertoires in COVID-19. The data were produced by immunoSEQ multiplex PCR, yet TCRdb's version contains in-frame clones alone and is incomplete. The data show some 50,000 clones, 86% seen once. Source material: peripheral blood. The receptors shown here come from a human donor in a cohort sampled during active COVID-19.

This clone has just one count. V and J are TRBV5-1 and TRBJ2-3; the match to TRBD2 covers 9 bases. The germline V gene encodes CDR1 SGHRS and CDR2 YFSETQ. J gave up 4 bases and V 7 bases, and 7 bases lay outside the gene matches. The CDR3 has 14 amino acids. The CDR3 protein is CASWGSGSSDTQYF. The CDR3 DNA follows: TGCGCCAGCTGGGGTAGCGGGAGCTCAGATACGCAGTATTTT.

This chain links TRBV5-6 with TRBJ2-7, with a tentative D call TRBD1 (5 bases). Per germline, CDR1 SGHDT and CDR2 YYEEEE. V was shortened by 0 bases and J by 5 bases, with 12 bases between the two germline ends. This CDR3 has 14 residues. The chain's CDR3 is CASSLGRVRDEQYF. The CDR3 DNA reads as TGTGCCAGCAGCTTGGGCAGGGTGAGAGACGAGCAGTACTTC.

The chain is built from TRBV5-4 and TRBJ2-7, with TRBD1 matching 8 bases. Per germline, CDR1 SGHNT and CDR2 YYREEE (reference sequence). The CDR3 runs to 15 residues. J gave up 5 bases and V 5 bases, and 12 bases lay outside the gene matches. In DNA form, the CDR3 reads TGTGCCAGCAGTCCACGGACAGGGCTGGGGGACGAGCAGTACTTC. Translating it yields CASSPRTGLGDEQYF.

V usage is TRBV2 and J usage is TRBJ2-3; tentative D call: TRBD1 (5 bases). Trimming removed 7 bases at V and 2 bases at J, with 13 bases between. Germline values: CDR1 SNHLY, CDR2 FYNNEI. The CDR3 is 14 residues long. The CDR3 loop reads CASNRQVITDTQYF. In DNA, the CDR3 is TGTGCCAGCAACAGGCAGGTTATCACAGATACGCAGTATTTT.

The genes are TRBV19 and TRBJ2-1, with 8 positions matching TRBD2. The CDR3 is 15 amino acids. After removal of 6 bases from V and 10 bases from J, the junction contained 14 bases not matched to a gene. Germline CDR1 is LNHDA and CDR2 is SQIVND (reference sequence). DNA of the CDR3: TGTGCCAGTAGACTCGGGAGGGGGGTCGACTTGGAGCAGTTCTTC. Translating it yields CASRLGRGVDLEQFF. Full variable domain (rest looked up from reference TRBV19 and TRBJ2-1): DGGITQSPKYLFRKEGQNVTLSCEQNLNHDAMYWYRQDPGQGLRLIYYSQIVNDFQKGDIAEGYSVSREKKESFPLTVTSAQKNPTAFYLCASRLGRGVDLEQFFGPGTRLTVL.

The V gene is TRBV20-1, the J gene TRBJ1-2; D perhaps matches TRBD1 (5 bases). Germline V gene sequence: CDR1 DFQATT, CDR2 SNEGSKA (reference sequence). Trimming took 5 bases from V and 6 from J, leaving 7 bases between them. The CDR3 spans 10 residues. The CDR3 here is CSAWTNGYTF. The CDR3 DNA follows: TGCAGTGCTTGGACAAATGGCTACACCTTC.

V and J are TRBV4-1 and TRBJ1-2; a weak D match, TRBD1 (5 bases). The germline V and J ends were trimmed by 1 base and 0 bases, with 9 bases remaining between them. Germline CDR1 reads MGHRA; CDR2 reads YSYEKL. CDR3 length equals 15 residues. The DNA of the CDR3 is TGCGCCAGCAGCCAAGGGACATCCGCTAACTATGGCTACACCTTC. Protein sequence: CASSQGTSANYGYTF.

The chain carries TRBV5-4 and TRBJ1-1, with 9 bases identical to TRBD1. Germline V gives CDR1 SGHNT, CDR2 YYREEE (reference sequence). CDR3 size: 12 residues. V gave up 7 bases and J gave up 11 bases; unmatched junction bases: 9. Here the CDR3 reads CASGYRGRGAFF. The CDR3 DNA is TGTGCCAGCGGTTACAGGGGGCGCGGTGCTTTCTTT.

The V and J genes are TRBV27 and TRBJ2-1; possible D gene TRBD2, 7 bases. Deletions cut 4 bases from V and 4 bases from J, with 23 bases between. In germline, CDR1 is MNHEY, CDR2 SMNVEV (reference sequence). This CDR3 spans 18 amino acids. CDR3 coding DNA: TGTGCCAGCAGTTCCCCCTCGACGGGCCGGGGGGCATACAATGAGCAGTTCTTC. The encoded protein is CASSSPSTGRGAYNEQFF.

This chain joins TRBV12-3 or TRBV12-4 and TRBJ2-5; no reliable D call. CDR3 length: 11 amino acids. The V end was cut by 5 bases, the J end by 5 bases, with 6 bases between. CDR3 amino acids: CASSRSETQYF. CDR3 nucleotide sequence: TGTGCCAGCAGTCGCAGTGAGACCCAGTACTTC.

The chain employs TRBV12-5 and TRBJ2-1; the D is unclear. The CDR3 runs 12 residues. Trimming shortened V by 1 base and J by 6 bases, and 4 bases separated the two germline ends. The V gene's germline CDR1 is LGHNT and CDR2 FRNRAP. The CDR3 DNA follows: TGTGCTAGTGGTTTGGGAGGCAATGAGCAGTTCTTC. The encoded protein is CASGLGGNEQFF.

V is TRBV7-9 and J is TRBJ2-7, with 9 positions matching TRBD2. Germline V gene lookup returns CDR1 SEHNR and CDR2 FQNEAQ (reference sequence). This CDR3 has 15 amino acids. With 4 bases clipped from V and 1 base from J, the junction kept 5 bases outside the gene matches. The CDR3 region has the DNA TGTGCCAGCAGCTATACTAGCGGGCATTCCTACGAGCAGTACTTC. Translation gives CASSYTSGHSYEQYF. The full variable domain, its missing parts supplied by reference TRBV7-9 and TRBJ2-7, is DTGVSQNPRHKITKRGQNVTFRCDPISEHNRLYWYRQTLGQGPEFLTYFQNEAQLEKSRLLSDRFSAERPKGSFSTLEIQRTEQGDSAMYLCASSYTSGHSYEQYFGPGTRLTVT.

The chain recombines TRBV2 with TRBJ2-1, with a tentative D call TRBD2 (6 bases). Germline CDR1 and CDR2: SNHLY and FYNNEI. The CDR3 spans 17 residues. The germline V and J ends were trimmed by 6 bases and 3 bases, with 21 bases remaining between them. The CDR3 DNA sequence: TGTGCCAGCAGGGGGGGTAGCGGAGGAGAACACTACAATGAGCAGTTCTTC. Amino acid sequence: CASRGGSGGEHYNEQFF.

The chain combines TRBV19 with TRBJ2-1; 11 bases line up with TRBD2. Germline CDR1 is LNHDA and CDR2 is SQIVND (reference sequence). The CDR3 has 15 residues. Losses at the gene ends were 3 bases for V and 6 bases for J; bases not matched to a gene: 4. The CDR3 is CASSIVGLAANEQFF. DNA for the CDR3: TGTGCCAGTAGTATTGTGGGACTAGCGGCCAATGAGCAGTTCTTC.

The gene calls are TRBV6-6 and TRBJ1-2; the match to TRBD1 covers 10 bases. From germline, CDR1 is MNHNY and CDR2 SVGAGI (reference sequence). The CDR3 is 11 residues long. Trimming took 10 bases from V and 8 from J; bases not matched to a gene: 4. CDR3 region: CATGQGEGYTF. CDR3 DNA: TGTGCCACCGGACAGGGGGAAGGCTACACCTTC.

In its sample, this clone was seen a few times. This chain joins TRBV2 and TRBJ2-5, with 7 nucleotides matching TRBD2. The CDR3 is 14 residues long. Germline V CDR1 and CDR2: SNHLY, FYNNEI. The V segment lost 4 bases and the J segment 5 bases; nucleotides outside the gene matches: 7. In DNA form, the CDR3 reads TGTGCCAGCAGTGGTCAAGGACTAGAGGAGACCCAGTACTTC. This sequence encodes CASSGQGLEETQYF.

The chain combines TRBV7-9 with TRBJ2-7; maybe TRBD1 (5 bases). The CDR3 has 16 amino acids. V lost 2 bases and J 6 bases, leaving 20 bases between the germline ends. In germline, CDR1 is SEHNR, CDR2 FQNEAQ (reference sequence). In DNA form, the CDR3 reads TGTGCCAGCAGCTTACTGGCAGGGTCGCACCCGGGCGAGCAGTACTTC. Its protein is CASSLLAGSHPGEQYF.

V usage is TRBV5-8 and J usage is TRBJ1-2, with a weak D call TRBD1 (6 bases). CDR3 size: 14 residues. Trimming pared 2 bases from V and 7 bases from J, leaving 15 bases between. Germline CDR1 reads SGHTS; CDR2 reads YDEGEE. CDR3 amino acids: CASSLITGLGGYTF. CDR3 in DNA: TGTGCCAGCAGCTTAATTACAGGGTTGGGTGGCTACACCTTC.

V and J are TRBV19 and TRBJ2-7, with 10 positions matching TRBD2. The CDR3 contains 15 residues. The trim removed 4 bases at V and 0 bases at J, leaving 3 bases unmatched. Per germline, CDR1 LNHDA and CDR2 SQIVND (reference sequence). CDR3 protein: CASSRGTSASYEQYF. The CDR3 nucleotides read TGTGCCAGTAGTAGAGGGACTAGCGCCTCCTACGAGCAGTACTTC.

This clone was observed a few times. V usage is TRBV7-9 and J usage is TRBJ1-5, with D perhaps matching TRBD1 (5 bases). V lost 1 base and J 6 bases, leaving 10 bases between the germline ends. From germline, CDR1 is SEHNR and CDR2 FQNEAQ (reference sequence). The CDR3 consists of 14 residues. The CDR3 spells CASSLGQGSQPQHF. CDR3 DNA: TGTGCCAGCAGCTTAGGGCAGGGAAGTCAGCCCCAGCATTTT.

The chain links TRBV5-1 to TRBJ1-1; 7 bases fit TRBD1. V lost 4 bases and J lost 3; bases outside the gene matches: 9. The germline V gene has CDR1 SGHRS and CDR2 YFSETQ. The CDR3 has 15 residues. The CDR3: CASSQRQGEYTEAFF. As DNA, the CDR3 is TGCGCCAGCAGCCAAAGACAGGGCGAGTACACTGAAGCTTTCTTT.

This clone was picked up a small number of times. The CDR3 DNA sequence: TGTGCCAGCAGTTTTGACACAGGGGTGGTCACTGAAGCTTTCTTT. Protein sequence: CASSFDTGVVTEAFF. V usage is TRBV28 and J usage is TRBJ1-1, with 7 bases that match TRBD1. With V trimmed by 3 bases and J by 4 bases, 8 bases remained unmatched. Germline V CDR1 and CDR2: MDHEN, SYDVKM. The CDR3 has 15 residues.

The V and J genes are TRBV11-2 and TRBJ2-3; D might be TRBD1 (6 bases). V lost 2 bases and J 0 bases, leaving 12 bases between the germline ends. The germline gives CDR1 SGHAT, CDR2 FQNNGV. This CDR3 has 16 amino acids. CDR3 bases: TGTGCCAGCAGCTTATCCGGGACACTAAGCACAGATACGCAGTATTTT. Residues: CASSLSGTLSTDTQYF.

This clone showed up just once. The chain is built from TRBV3-1 (or the pseudogene TRBV3-2) and TRBJ2-3; D is uncertain. Germline CDR1 and CDR2: LGHDT and YNNKEL (reference sequence). V lost 6 bases, J lost 0 bases, and 10 bases lay in between. This CDR3 has 14 residues. The CDR3 is CASSTPYSTDTQYF. The CDR3 DNA follows: TGTGCCAGCAGTACACCGTATAGCACAGATACGCAGTATTTT.